Reported below is one T cell receptor (beta chain). The antigen it recognizes is unknown. One base away there is no much larger clone; base qualities are not given. The Qiagen DNeasy kit was used to extract genomic DNA both from unsorted PBMCs and from the negatively selected CD4+ and CD8+ fractions. Amplification of TCR beta CDR3 regions was done by immunoSEQ multiplex PCR with primers that anneal to V and J segments. Amplification bias was minimized using a synthetic immune receptor repertoire, and residual bias was removed computationally after sequencing. The paper's processing steps were these. Custom Python scripts were used to quantify repertoire diversity as the Shannon entropy index. The unsorted, CD4+ and CD8+ repertoires were each analyzed separately, with the exception of combined analyses, where CD4+ and CD8+ sequences were merged in silico. Clonal expansion was defined as at least a 2-fold frequency increase after treatment relative to C1D1, with a pseudocount of 0.5 for undetected baseline clones. Singleton clones were defined as clones with 0 or 1 copy at C1D1, and non-singleton clones were defined as clones with 2 or more copies. Clones expanded in unsorted samples were assigned a CD4+, CD8+ or unknown annotation through matching of protein sequences in sorted samples from the same patient. Diversity changes from C1D1 to C4D1 were tested in paired samples using Wilcoxon tests. Sourced from immuneACCESS, this table was stored by TCRdb with only in-frame sequences that have V and J called. A share of the clones is absent; for the studies checked, an unresolved V gene accounts for under half, and the remainder has no known explanation. V, J and clone size are taken as reported in that table, and D and trimming were inferred from the DNA itself. Present in this sample are tens of thousands of clones, 85% to 90% of which were seen just once. The ten largest account for around 16% of the sample.

This sample was included in a study of PD-1 blockade in classical Hodgkin lymphoma (dated by TCRdb to about 2020). Regarding the research as a whole: Nivolumab dosing was 3 mg/kg intravenously every 2 weeks, continuing until either disease progression or unacceptable toxicity. The study used TCR beta sequencing and CyTOF to define a peripheral blood immune signature of response to PD-1 blockade in classical Hodgkin lymphoma.

V is trimmed back by 3 bases and J by 2 bases, and the junction contains 9 bases that no gene match accounts for. Reading from cysteine to phenylalanine, the CDR3 counts 16 amino acids. Only the CDR3 DNA is retained, 48 bases long and in frame from the first base. The germline V gene supplies CDR1 SGDLS and CDR2 YYNGEE. Broader findings and caveats from the paper: Newly diagnosed patients were reported to have lower baseline TCR diversity than healthy donors, and relapsed/refractory patients were reported to have lower baseline TCR diversity still. The study was restricted to a single clinical trial cohort, and the causes of repertoire differences, possibly disease activity or prior therapy, were left undefined. Trial patients with a complete response had baseline diversity similar to that of newly diagnosed patients, while partial responders and progressors had significantly lower diversity. CD4+ but not CD8+ TCR diversity rose significantly by C4D1 (p=0.0027 vs p=0.16), most apparent in complete responders (p=0.02). Lower diversity was seen in patients whose nivolumab began less than 1 year after ASCT, and these patients were left out of later analyses so that immune reconstitution would not confound the results.

Read against the paper, the sample's time point label means: cycle 1 day 1 (C1D1), immediately before nivolumab initiation. All trial patients had relapsed after autologous stem cell transplantation, with cohorts A, B and C differing in prior brentuximab vedotin exposure. A total of under 70 patients with relapsed/refractory classical Hodgkin lymphoma made up the trial cohort, and each patient's best overall response was complete response, partial response or progressive disease. Single-agent nivolumab was administered to trial patients in the multi-cohort phase II CheckMate 205 trial. An independent review committee assessed best overall response by applying the 2007 International Working Group response criteria. PBMCs from the trial were collected at three points: immediately before nivolumab initiation (C1D1), and during therapy at cycle 2 day 1 and cycle 4 day 1. Peripheral blood was collected in 8 mL Vacutainer Cell Preparation Tubes, from which PBMCs were isolated by centrifugation and then cryopreserved.

Here the chain combines TRBV9 and TRBJ1-2, and 8 junctional nucleotides match TRBD1. The source was peripheral blood mononuclear cells (PBMCs), collected at baseline. This clonotype originated in a human donor with classical Hodgkin lymphoma. The nucleotide sequence reads TGTGCCAGCAGCGGCTCCCTTTGGACAGGGAACTATGGCTACACCTTC. This yields the protein CASSGSLWTGNYGYTF.